Below are 25 T cell receptor beta chains sequenced from a single sample in a study of T cell responses to AZD1222 COVID-19 vaccine. Measured with immunoSEQ multiplex PCR; TCRdb has only the in-frame clones, and not every one. The profile covers 100,000 to 120,000 clones, with 88% appearing a single time and 2% to 3% taken by the ten largest. The starting material was peripheral blood, obtained on day 0 of AZD1222 vaccination. These receptors originate from an adult in good health.

CDR3 residues: CASSFDRPNTGELFF. The DNA for the CDR3 is TGTGCCAGCAGCTTCGACAGGCCGAACACCGGGGAGCTGTTTTTT. The chain combines TRBV5-4 with TRBJ2-2; D possibly corresponds to TRBD1 (6 bases). Germline V gene data show CDR1 as SGHNT and CDR2 as YYREEE (reference sequence). The V gene lost 2 bases and the J gene lost 0 bases, with 8 bases spanning the gap. This CDR3 has 15 residues.

This clone was seen a handful of times. This chain links TRBV2 with TRBJ2-3; 8 bases match TRBD2. Trimming removed 4 bases from V and 1 base from J; junction bases left unmatched: 4. This CDR3 is built from 15 residues. The V gene's germline CDR1 is SNHLY and CDR2 FYNNEI. The CDR3 DNA sequence: TGTGCCAGCAGTGTAGGTAGCGGGGGCACAGATACGCAGTATTTT. It is translated as CASSVGSGGTDTQYF.

The chain employs TRBV7-9 and TRBJ1-1; D uncertain. From germline, CDR1 is SEHNR and CDR2 FQNEAQ (reference sequence). The CDR3 has 10 amino acids. V was cut by 0 bases and J by 7 bases, with 0 bases left in between. The CDR3 DNA is TGTGCCAGCAGCTTAGCTGAAGCTTTCTTT. It specifies CASSLAEAFF.

This sequence joins TRBV24-1 and TRBJ2-2; 9 bases match TRBD1. With 7 bases clipped from V and 1 base from J, the junction kept 6 bases outside the gene matches. The CDR3 runs 16 residues. The germline V gene has CDR1 KGHDR and CDR2 SFDVKD. CDR3 region: CATSSHRGRNTGELFF. CDR3 sequence (DNA): TGTGCCACCAGCAGCCACAGGGGGCGGAACACCGGGGAGCTGTTTTTT.

This chain links TRBV27 with TRBJ2-5; D call uncertain. CDR1 and CDR2 from the germline V gene are MNHEY and SMNVEV (reference sequence). The CDR3 loop spans 13 amino acids. Trimming removed 5 bases from V and 0 bases from J, with 7 bases in between. CDR3 sequence reads: CASSARHQETQYF. The CDR3 DNA reads TGTGCCAGCAGTGCCAGGCACCAAGAGACCCAGTACTTC.

The V and J genes are TRBV18 and TRBJ2-5, with 7 bases identical to TRBD2. The V gene end was trimmed by 3 bases and the J gene end by 0 bases; junction bases not matched to a gene: 13. The CDR3 length is 18 residues. Germline V CDR1 and CDR2: KGHSH, LQKENI. CDR3 loop: CASSPLPITGGNQETQYF. CDR3 nucleotides: TGTGCCAGCTCACCCCTACCCATTACGGGGGGTAACCAAGAGACCCAGTACTTC. Using reference TRBV18 and TRBJ2-5 for the parts outside the CDR3, the full variable domain is NAGVMQNPRHLVRRRGQEARLRCSPMKGHSHVYWYRQLPEEGLKFMVYLQKENIIDESGMPKERFSAEFPKEGPSILRIQQVVRGDSAAYFCASSPLPITGGNQETQYFGPGTRLLVL.

The chain carries TRBV13 and TRBJ2-1; 7 bases agree with TRBD2. The CDR3 length is 16 residues. Per germline, CDR1 PRHDT and CDR2 FYEKMQ (reference sequence). After removal of 4 bases from V and 6 bases from J, the junction contained 12 bases not matched to a gene. The CDR3 sequence is CASSSIKRGSSNEQFF. DNA for the CDR3: TGTGCCAGCAGCTCTATTAAGCGGGGAAGTTCCAATGAGCAGTTCTTC.

This sequence joins TRBV6-6 and TRBJ1-4, with D possibly TRBD1 on 6 matching bases. The CDR3 loop spans 15 amino acids. CDR1 MNHNY and CDR2 SVGAGI come from the germline V gene (reference sequence). Trimming left V 6 bases short and J 7 bases short, with 18 bases between. The CDR3: CASRDNGQLLEKLFF. The CDR3 region has the DNA TGTGCCAGCAGGGACAATGGACAGTTGCTTGAAAAACTGTTTTTT.

The chain recombines TRBV27 with TRBJ1-2; D possibly corresponds to TRBD1 (5 bases). Germline CDR1 reads MNHEY; CDR2 reads SMNVEV (reference sequence). The CDR3 consists of 14 residues. Trimming took off 3 bases at V and 2 bases at J, with 10 bases between the two ends. DNA for the CDR3: TGTGCCAGCAGTTTCACAGGCAAAAACTATGGCTACACCTTC. It translates to CASSFTGKNYGYTF.

This clone was counted between two and nine times. The chain couples TRBV7-8 to TRBJ2-7, with TRBD2 identical over 8 bases. The CDR3 runs to 19 residues. Germline lookup yields CDR1 SGHVS and CDR2 FQNEAQ. Germline trimming cut 4 bases from V and 3 bases from J; bases unmatched to any gene: 20. The CDR3 region has the DNA TGTGCCAGCAGCTCCGGGGGGCTAGCGGGTCCCGAGGGGGGCTACGAGCAGTACTTC. Translating it yields CASSSGGLAGPEGGYEQYF.

In its sample, this clone was seen a few times. The chain employs TRBV28 and TRBJ1-2; no clear D. CDR1 MDHEN and CDR2 SYDVKM come from the germline V gene. There are 13 residues in the CDR3. Trimming took 4 bases from V and 4 from J, leaving 10 bases between them. The CDR3 DNA reads as TGTGCCAGCAGTTCCCAACTGCTCTATGGCTACACCTTC. It is translated as CASSSQLLYGYTF.

This sequence joins TRBV3-1 (or the pseudogene TRBV3-2) and TRBJ2-1; perhaps TRBD1 as D (6 bases). CDR3 length equals 12 residues. Trimming pared 8 bases from V and 4 bases from J, leaving 9 bases between. The germline CDR1 and CDR2 sequences are LGHDT and YNNKEL (reference sequence). CDR3 region: CASGGLYNEQFF. The CDR3 DNA reads as TGTGCCAGCGGGGGCCTATACAATGAGCAGTTCTTC.

This clone has just one count. The chain couples TRBV15 to TRBJ1-3; TRBD1 matches 8 bases. The germline V gene has CDR1 LNHNV and CDR2 YYDKDF (reference sequence). V lost 0 bases and J lost 4; bases outside the gene matches: 8. The CDR3 is made up of 17 amino acids. The CDR3 bases are TGTGCCACCAGCAGAGATCCGGGCAGGGGGCCGGGAAACACCATATATTTT. Its protein is CATSRDPGRGPGNTIYF.

The chain couples TRBV2 to TRBJ2-5; a possible D gene is TRBD1 (6 bases). Per the germline V gene, CDR1 is SNHLY and CDR2 is FYNNEI. This CDR3 comprises 14 residues. The V gene lost 4 bases and the J gene lost 4 bases, with 13 bases spanning the gap. CDR3 in DNA: TGTGCCAGCAGTGTACAGGGAAGCCGAGAGACCCAGTACTTC. Protein product: CASSVQGSRETQYF. Based on the CDR3 plus reference TRBV2 and TRBJ2-5, the full variable domain is EPEVTQTPSHQVTQMGQEVILRCVPISNHLYFYWYRQILGQKVEFLVSFYNNEISEKSEIFDDQFSVERPDGSNFTLKIRSTKLEDSAMYFCASSVQGSRETQYFGPGTRLLVL.

The rearrangement joins TRBV6-2 or TRBV6-3 to TRBJ2-1; 10 bases fit TRBD1. CDR1 is MNHEY and CDR2 is SVGEGT in the germline V gene. The CDR3 contains 16 residues. The junction had 7 bases not matched to a gene; V was cut back by 4 bases and J by 4 bases. CDR3 region: CASSSWTGGEYNEQFF. CDR3 bases: TGTGCCAGCAGTTCCTGGACAGGGGGGGAGTACAATGAGCAGTTCTTC.

The V and J genes are TRBV6-1 and TRBJ1-5; the match to TRBD1 covers 7 bases. V dropped 1 base and J dropped 7; count of bases not matched to a gene: 4. The germline V gene encodes CDR1 MNHNS and CDR2 SASEGT. The CDR3 is made up of 14 amino acids. This CDR3 reads CASSEEGAYQPQHF. In DNA form, the CDR3 reads TGTGCCAGCAGTGAAGAGGGGGCTTACCAGCCCCAGCATTTT.

This rearrangement joins TRBV5-6 to TRBJ1-6, with D possibly being TRBD1 (5 bases). The CDR3 extends over 15 amino acids. Germline CDR1 and CDR2: SGHDT and YYEEEE. Trimming pared 5 bases from V and 3 bases from J, leaving 12 bases between. The CDR3 DNA sequence: TGTGCCAGCAGTCAGGGAATCATCTATAATTCACCCCTCCACTTT. It yields the protein CASSQGIIYNSPLHF.

The chain carries TRBV5-4 and TRBJ2-1; 9 positions agree with TRBD1. The CDR3 runs 15 residues. Germline CDR1 reads SGHNT; CDR2 reads YYREEE (reference sequence). V gave up 3 bases and J gave up 6 bases; unmatched junction bases: 7. The CDR3 bases are TGTGCCAGCAGCTCCGGGACAGGGCTTTCCAATGAGCAGTTCTTC. Protein product: CASSSGTGLSNEQFF.

This clone has a handful of counts. This rearrangement joins TRBV5-6 to TRBJ1-4; TRBD1 aligns across 9 bases. Germline V lookup: CDR1 SGHDT, CDR2 YYEEEE. Losses at the gene ends were 2 bases for V and 8 bases for J; bases not matched to a gene: 4. This CDR3 spans 14 amino acids. The CDR3 is CASSFGTGLEKLFF. The CDR3 DNA is TGTGCCAGCAGCTTCGGGACAGGGCTGGAAAAACTGTTTTTT.

This clone occurred once. The chain is built from TRBV27 and TRBJ2-4; no reliable D call. The V end was cut by 4 bases, the J end by 4 bases, with 14 bases between. There are 15 residues in the CDR3. Germline V gene data show CDR1 as MNHEY and CDR2 as SMNVEV (reference sequence). The CDR3 spells CASSYLGSAKNIQYF. CDR3 in DNA: TGTGCCAGCAGTTACCTAGGCAGCGCTAAAAACATTCAGTACTTC.

The genes are TRBV11-3 and TRBJ2-1, with 10 bases identical to TRBD2. The germline CDR1 and CDR2 sequences are SGHNT and YENEEA. V dropped 5 bases and J dropped 12; count of bases not matched to a gene: 10. This CDR3 has 14 residues. DNA for the CDR3: TGTGCCAGCAGCCCGACAGCGGGAGGGATCGGGCAGTTCTTC. It translates to CASSPTAGGIGQFF.

The V call is TRBV5-1, the J call TRBJ2-1; 7 bases fit TRBD1. V lost 4 bases, J lost 5 bases, and 6 bases stayed unmatched. Per germline, CDR1 SGHRS and CDR2 YFSETQ. The CDR3 contains 14 residues. The chain's CDR3 is CASSGGQENNEQFF. CDR3 bases: TGCGCCAGCAGCGGCGGACAGGAAAACAATGAGCAGTTCTTC.

The rearrangement uses TRBV29-1 and TRBJ2-7; TRBD2 aligns across 11 bases. CDR3 length equals 14 residues. J gave up 0 bases and V 6 bases, and 4 bases lay outside the gene matches. Germline assignment: CDR1 SQVTM and CDR2 ANQGSEA. In DNA form, the CDR3 reads TGCAGCGTGACTAGCGGGGCCTACTCCTACGAGCAGTACTTC. Translated, it gives CSVTSGAYSYEQYF.

The chain links TRBV4-3 to TRBJ1-3, with D tentatively TRBD1 (5 bases). The germline CDR1 and CDR2 sequences are LGHNA and YSLEER. CDR3 length: 13 residues. V was trimmed by 3 bases and J by 2 bases, leaving 5 bases between them. DNA of the CDR3: TGCGCCAGCAGCCAGGGGGCTGGAAACACCATATATTTT. Translated: CASSQGAGNTIYF.

The V gene is TRBV3-1 (or the pseudogene TRBV3-2), the J gene TRBJ1-2; 10 nucleotides agree with TRBD1. The CDR3 has 17 residues. Germline trimming cut 4 bases from V and 4 bases from J; bases unmatched to any gene: 12. From germline, CDR1 is LGHDT and CDR2 YNNKEL (reference sequence). DNA for the CDR3: TGTGCCAGCAGCCCTACGTGGACGACAGGGGGCAGCTATGGCTACACCTTC. Its translation: CASSPTWTTGGSYGYTF.